The present T cell receptor (beta chain) was sequenced within a study of blood T cell repertoires in COVID-19. J gave up 4 bases and V 5 bases, and 5 bases lay outside the gene matches. The CDR3 runs 15 residues. Per germline, CDR1 SGHRS and CDR2 YFSETQ. Clones were read by immunoSEQ multiplex PCR, and TCRdb kept only the in-frame ones, dropping some. In the table there are about 320,000 clones, 83% of which are singletons. The chain joins TRBV5-1 to TRBJ2-3, with TRBD2 matching over 12 bases. Sequencing input: peripheral blood. This clonotype was obtained from a woman between 45 and 60 years old with acute or convalescent COVID-19. CDR3 in amino acids: CASSPTSGRADTQYF. CDR3 bases: TGCGCCAGCAGTCCGACTAGCGGGAGAGCAGATACGCAGTATTTT. Complete variable domain (other parts from reference TRBV5-1 and TRBJ2-3): KAGVTQTPRYLIKTRGQQVTLSCSPISGHRSVSWYQQTPGQGLQFLFEYFSETQRNKGNFPGRFSGRQFSNSRSEMNVSTLELGDSALYLCASSPTSGRADTQYFGPGTRLTVL.